Below, 4 T cell receptor beta chains from the same sample are listed, as sequenced in a study of technical replicates of blood from a few donors. The method was immunoSEQ multiplex PCR; TCRdb's version includes in-frame clones alone and lacks a portion of them. The sample consists of approximately 76,000 clones, roughly 90% of them appearing once. The sequencing sample was made of T cells isolated from PBMCs. Receptor source: a human donor in good health.

V gene TRBV19 combines with J gene TRBJ2-5; 9 bases agree with TRBD2. Trimming took 5 bases from V and 1 from J; bases not matched to a gene: 5. Per the germline V gene, CDR1 is LNHDA and CDR2 is SQIVND (reference sequence). CDR3 length: 15 residues. The chain's CDR3 is CASSGVAGAQETQYF. The CDR3 coding sequence is TGTGCCAGTAGTGGGGTAGCGGGGGCCCAAGAGACCCAGTACTTC.

The chain links TRBV4-1 to TRBJ2-7; maybe TRBD2 (6 bases). Trimming left V 0 bases short and J 3 bases short, with 12 bases between. Germline CDR1 reads MGHRA; CDR2 reads YSYEKL. The length of the CDR3 is 15 residues. The CDR3 sequence is CASSQDWDSFYEQYF. For the CDR3, the DNA is TGCGCCAGCAGCCAAGATTGGGACTCCTTCTACGAGCAGTACTTC.

The chain joins TRBV5-6 to TRBJ2-1, with 10 nucleotides matching TRBD1. Germline lookup yields CDR1 SGHDT and CDR2 YYEEEE. This CDR3 has 15 amino acids. Trimming took 0 bases from V and 8 from J; bases not matched to a gene: 5. CDR3 loop: CASSLVGTGAHEQFF. CDR3 DNA: TGTGCCAGCAGCTTGGTCGGGACAGGGGCCCATGAGCAGTTCTTC.

The rearrangement uses TRBV10-1 and TRBJ2-6, with D maybe TRBD1 (6 bases). The CDR3 runs 15 residues. Germline loops: CDR1 WNHNN, CDR2 SYGVQD (reference sequence). V was clipped by 3 bases and J by 2 bases, with 8 bases between them. The CDR3 DNA is TGCGCCAGCAGTGATAGACAGGCTGGGGCCAACGTCCTGACTTTC. Translating it yields CASSDRQAGANVLTF.